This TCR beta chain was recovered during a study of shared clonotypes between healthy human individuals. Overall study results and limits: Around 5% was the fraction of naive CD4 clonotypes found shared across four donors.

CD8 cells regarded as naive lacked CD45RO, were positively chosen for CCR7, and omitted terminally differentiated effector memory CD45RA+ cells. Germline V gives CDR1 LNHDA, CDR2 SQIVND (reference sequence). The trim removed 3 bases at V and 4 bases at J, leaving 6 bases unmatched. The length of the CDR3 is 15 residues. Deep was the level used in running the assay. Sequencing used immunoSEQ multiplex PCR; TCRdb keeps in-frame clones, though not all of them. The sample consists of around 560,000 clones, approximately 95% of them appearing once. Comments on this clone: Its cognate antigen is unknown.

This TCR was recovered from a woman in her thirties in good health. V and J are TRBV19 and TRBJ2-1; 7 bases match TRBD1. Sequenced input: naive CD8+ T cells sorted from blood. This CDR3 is CASSMGQNLYNEQFF. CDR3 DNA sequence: TGTGCCAGTAGTATGGGACAGAACCTGTACAATGAGCAGTTCTTC.